This entry concerns a single T cell receptor beta chain. Its target is unknown. Germline CDR1 reads SGHAT; CDR2 reads FQNNGV. There are 12 residues in the CDR3. V lost 2 bases and J lost 8, with 9 bases in between. A J-beta primer mix and a sample-barcoded 5' primer were used in a second PCR of roughly 6 to 11 cycles. TCRdb itself ran the 5' RACE reads through MiXCR, one entry per CDR3 protein. The sample holds hundreds of thousands of distinct CDR3 sequences, 56% seen once. These data belong to a study of blood T cells in healthy people across ages. Study-wide results and limits: Estimates of total diversity, which came from one million sequenced T cells, were considered to be underestimates.

Specimen: blood. This TCR was sampled from a middle-aged man in good health. The chain has TRBV11-2 and TRBJ1-1; D is unresolved. CDR3 in amino acids: CASSLIRPEAFF. The CDR3 coding sequence is TGTGCCAGCAGCTTAATCCGGCCAGAAGCTTTCTTT.